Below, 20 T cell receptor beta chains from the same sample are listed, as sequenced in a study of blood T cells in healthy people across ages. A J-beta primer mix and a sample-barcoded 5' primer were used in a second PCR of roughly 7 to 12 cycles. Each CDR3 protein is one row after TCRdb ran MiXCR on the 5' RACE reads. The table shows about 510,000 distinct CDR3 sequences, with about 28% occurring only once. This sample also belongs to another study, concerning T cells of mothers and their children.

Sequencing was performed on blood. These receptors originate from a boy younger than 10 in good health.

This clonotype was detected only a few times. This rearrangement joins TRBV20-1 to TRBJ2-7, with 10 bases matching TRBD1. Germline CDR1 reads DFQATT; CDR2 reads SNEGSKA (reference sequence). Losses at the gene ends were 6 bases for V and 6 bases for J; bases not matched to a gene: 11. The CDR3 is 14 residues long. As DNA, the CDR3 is TGCAGTGCCGGATGGGGACAGGGGTCTTTCGAGCAGTACTTC. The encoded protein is CSAGWGQGSFEQYF.

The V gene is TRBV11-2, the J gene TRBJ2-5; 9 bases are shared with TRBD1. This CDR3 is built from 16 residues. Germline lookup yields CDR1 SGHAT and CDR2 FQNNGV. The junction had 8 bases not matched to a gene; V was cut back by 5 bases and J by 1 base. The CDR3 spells CASSLTGGRGQETQYF. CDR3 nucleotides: TGTGCCAGCAGCCTCACAGGGGGCCGAGGCCAAGAGACCCAGTACTTC.

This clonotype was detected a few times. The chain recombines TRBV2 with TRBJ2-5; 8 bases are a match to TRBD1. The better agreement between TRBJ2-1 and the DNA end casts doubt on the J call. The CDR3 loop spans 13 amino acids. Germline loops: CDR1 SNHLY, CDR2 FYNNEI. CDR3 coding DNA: TGTGCCAGCGGACGGACAGGGTACAATGAGCAGTTCTTC. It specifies CASGRTGYNEQFF.

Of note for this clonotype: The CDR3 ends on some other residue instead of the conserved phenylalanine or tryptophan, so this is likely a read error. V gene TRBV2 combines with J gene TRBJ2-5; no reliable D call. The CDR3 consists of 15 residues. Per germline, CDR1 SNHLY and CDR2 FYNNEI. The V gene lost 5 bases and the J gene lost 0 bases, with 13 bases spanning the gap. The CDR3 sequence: CASSYPAANQETQYS. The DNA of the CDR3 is TGTGCCAGCAGTTACCCCGCGGCTAACCAAGAGACCCAGTACTCC.

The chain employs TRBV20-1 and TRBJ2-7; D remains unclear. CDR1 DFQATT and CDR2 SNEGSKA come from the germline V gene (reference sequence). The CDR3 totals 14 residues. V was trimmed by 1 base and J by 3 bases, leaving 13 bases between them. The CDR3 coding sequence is TGCAGTGCTAGAGTTGGCGGAGTGGGCTACGAGCAGTACTTC. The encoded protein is CSARVGGVGYEQYF.

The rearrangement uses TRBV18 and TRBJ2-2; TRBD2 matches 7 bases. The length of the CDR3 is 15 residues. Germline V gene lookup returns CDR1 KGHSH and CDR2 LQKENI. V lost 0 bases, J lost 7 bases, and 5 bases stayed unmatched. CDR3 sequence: CASSPPAGADGELFF. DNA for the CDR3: TGTGCCAGCTCACCACCCGCGGGAGCGGACGGGGAGCTGTTTTTT.

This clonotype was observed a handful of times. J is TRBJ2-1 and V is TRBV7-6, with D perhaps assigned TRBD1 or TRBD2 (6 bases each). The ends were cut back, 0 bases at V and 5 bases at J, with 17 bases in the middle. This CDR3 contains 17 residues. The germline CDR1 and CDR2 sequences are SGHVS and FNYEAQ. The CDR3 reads CASSLARGVLRNNEQFF. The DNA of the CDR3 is TGTGCCAGCAGCTTAGCGAGGGGGGTCCTACGAAACAATGAGCAGTTCTTC.

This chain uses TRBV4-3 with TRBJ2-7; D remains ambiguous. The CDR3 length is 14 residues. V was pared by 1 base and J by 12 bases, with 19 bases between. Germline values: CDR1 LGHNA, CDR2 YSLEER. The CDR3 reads CASSQGWGDGKGYF. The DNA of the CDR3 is TGCGCCAGCAGCCAAGGATGGGGTGATGGGAAAGGGTACTTC.

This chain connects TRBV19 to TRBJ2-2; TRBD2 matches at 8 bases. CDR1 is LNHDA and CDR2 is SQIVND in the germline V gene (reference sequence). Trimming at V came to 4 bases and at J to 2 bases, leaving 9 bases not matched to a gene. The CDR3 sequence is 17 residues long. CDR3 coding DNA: TGTGCCAGTAGTAGGCGGGGGGCCTTCATAAACACCGGGGAGCTGTTTTTT. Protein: CASSRRGAFINTGELFF.

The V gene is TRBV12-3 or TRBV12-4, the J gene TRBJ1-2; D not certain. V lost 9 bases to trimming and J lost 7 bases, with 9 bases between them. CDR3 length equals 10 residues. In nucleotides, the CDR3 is TGTGCCAGAGAGCGTCCTGGCTACACCTTC. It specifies CARERPGYTF.

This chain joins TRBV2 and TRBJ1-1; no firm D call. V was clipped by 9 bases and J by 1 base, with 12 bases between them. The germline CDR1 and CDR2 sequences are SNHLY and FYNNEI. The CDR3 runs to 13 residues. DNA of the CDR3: TGTGCCAGTAGTAGGGCCCGGAACACTGAAGCTTTCTTT. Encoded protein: CASSRARNTEAFF.

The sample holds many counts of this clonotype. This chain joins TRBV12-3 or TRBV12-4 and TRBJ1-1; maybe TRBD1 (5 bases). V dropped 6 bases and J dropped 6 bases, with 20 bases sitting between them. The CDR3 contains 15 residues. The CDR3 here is CASRRGSGTRAEAFF. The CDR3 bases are TGTGCCAGCAGGCGGGGGTCGGGGACCCGGGCTGAAGCTTTCTTT.

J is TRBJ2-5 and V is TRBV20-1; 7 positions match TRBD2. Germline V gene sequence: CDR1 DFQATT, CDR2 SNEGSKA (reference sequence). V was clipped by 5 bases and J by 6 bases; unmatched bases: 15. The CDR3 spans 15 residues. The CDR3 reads CSAYPAGEAQKTQYF. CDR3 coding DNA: TGCAGTGCTTATCCTGCGGGGGAGGCGCAAAAGACCCAGTACTTC.

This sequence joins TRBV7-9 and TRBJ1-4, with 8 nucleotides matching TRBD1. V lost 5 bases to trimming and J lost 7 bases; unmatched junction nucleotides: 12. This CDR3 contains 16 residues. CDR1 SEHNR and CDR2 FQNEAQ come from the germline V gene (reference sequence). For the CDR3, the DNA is TGTGCCAGCAGCCAAATCCGACAGGGGCTTAGTGAAAAACTGTTTTTT. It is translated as CASSQIRQGLSEKLFF.

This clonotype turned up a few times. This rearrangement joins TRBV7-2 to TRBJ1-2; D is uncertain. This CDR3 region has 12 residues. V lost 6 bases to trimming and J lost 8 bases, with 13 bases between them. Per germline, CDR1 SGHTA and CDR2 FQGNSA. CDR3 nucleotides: TGTGCCAGCAGTTCAGGCCTGGGGGGCTACACCTTC. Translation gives CASSSGLGGYTF.

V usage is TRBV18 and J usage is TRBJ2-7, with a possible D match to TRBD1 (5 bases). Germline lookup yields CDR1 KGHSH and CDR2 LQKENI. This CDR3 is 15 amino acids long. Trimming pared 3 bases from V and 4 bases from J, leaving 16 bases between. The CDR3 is CASSPSNKGNYEQYF. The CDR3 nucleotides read TGTGCCAGCTCACCTTCTAATAAGGGGAATTACGAGCAGTACTTC.

The CDR3 nucleotides are TGTGCCAGCAGCTCTGACGGGGGCAAAAATAAGTACTTC. This gives the protein CASSSDGGKNKYF. V usage is TRBV14 and J usage is TRBJ2-5, with D perhaps TRBD1 or TRBD2 (6 bases each). The length of the CDR3 is 13 residues. Germline V gives CDR1 SGHDN, CDR2 FVKESK. Trimming shortened V by 5 bases and J by 12 bases, and 19 bases separated the two germline ends.

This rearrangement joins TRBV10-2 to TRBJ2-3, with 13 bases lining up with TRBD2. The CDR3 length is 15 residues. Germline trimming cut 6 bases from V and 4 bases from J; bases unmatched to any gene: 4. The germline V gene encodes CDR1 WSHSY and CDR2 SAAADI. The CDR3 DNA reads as TGCGCCAGCAGCGTCACTAGCGGGAGGGCAGATACGCAGTATTTT. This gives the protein CASSVTSGRADTQYF.

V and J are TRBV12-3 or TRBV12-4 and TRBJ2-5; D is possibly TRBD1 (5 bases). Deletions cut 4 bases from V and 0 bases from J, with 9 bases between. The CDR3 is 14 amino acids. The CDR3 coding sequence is TGTGCCAGCAGTTACAGGCACTACCAAGAGACCCAGTACTTC. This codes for CASSYRHYQETQYF.

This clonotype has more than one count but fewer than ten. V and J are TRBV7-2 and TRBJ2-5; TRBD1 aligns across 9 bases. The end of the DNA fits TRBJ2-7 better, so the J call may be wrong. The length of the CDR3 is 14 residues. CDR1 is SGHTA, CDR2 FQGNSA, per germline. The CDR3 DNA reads TGTGCCAGCAGTTTCCGGGACAGGGACCACGAGCAGTACTTC. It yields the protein CASSFRDRDHEQYF.